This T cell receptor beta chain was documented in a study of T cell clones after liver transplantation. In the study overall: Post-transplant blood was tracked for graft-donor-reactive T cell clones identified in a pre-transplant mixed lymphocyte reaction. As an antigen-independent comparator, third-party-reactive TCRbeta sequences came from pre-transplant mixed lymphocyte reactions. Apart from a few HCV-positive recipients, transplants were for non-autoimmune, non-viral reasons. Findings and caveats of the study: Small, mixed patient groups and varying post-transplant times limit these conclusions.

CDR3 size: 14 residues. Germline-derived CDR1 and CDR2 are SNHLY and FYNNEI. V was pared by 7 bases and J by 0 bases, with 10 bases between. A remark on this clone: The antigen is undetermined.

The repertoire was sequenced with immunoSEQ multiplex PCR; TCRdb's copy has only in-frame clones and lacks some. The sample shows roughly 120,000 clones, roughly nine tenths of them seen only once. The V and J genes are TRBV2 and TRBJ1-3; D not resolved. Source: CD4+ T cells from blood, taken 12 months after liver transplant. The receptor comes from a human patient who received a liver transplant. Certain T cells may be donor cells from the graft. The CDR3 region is CASKKGSSGNTIYF. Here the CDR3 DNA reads TGTGCCAGCAAGAAGGGTAGCTCTGGAAACACCATATATTTT.